This entry describes one T cell receptor (beta chain). Its antigen is still unknown. The sample contains more than one DNA sequence encoding this CDR3. The ends were cut back, 1 base at V and 0 bases at J, with 8 bases in the middle. Per the germline V gene, CDR1 is SGDLS and CDR2 is YYNGEE. The CDR3 covers 14 residues. The data are from a study of shared clonotypes between healthy human individuals. Study in general: Each donor contributed plates that comprised three CD4 naive, three CD4 memory, two CD8 naive and one CD8 memory. Study-wide results and caveats: Tissue TCR repertoires likely differ from these blood-only repertoires.

Sequenced by immunoSEQ multiplex PCR; TCRdb stores in-frame clones only, minus some. The table has about 980,000 clones, approximately 76% seen once. This rearrangement joins TRBV9 to TRBJ2-7, with D hard to call. The TCR sequence derives from a young man in good health. Material for sequencing was memory CD4+ T cells sorted from blood. As for subset: CD45RA-negative fraction. CDR3 in DNA: TGTGCCAGCAGCGTAAGGTGGGACTCCTACGAGCAGTACTTC. Translated: CASSVRWDSYEQYF.